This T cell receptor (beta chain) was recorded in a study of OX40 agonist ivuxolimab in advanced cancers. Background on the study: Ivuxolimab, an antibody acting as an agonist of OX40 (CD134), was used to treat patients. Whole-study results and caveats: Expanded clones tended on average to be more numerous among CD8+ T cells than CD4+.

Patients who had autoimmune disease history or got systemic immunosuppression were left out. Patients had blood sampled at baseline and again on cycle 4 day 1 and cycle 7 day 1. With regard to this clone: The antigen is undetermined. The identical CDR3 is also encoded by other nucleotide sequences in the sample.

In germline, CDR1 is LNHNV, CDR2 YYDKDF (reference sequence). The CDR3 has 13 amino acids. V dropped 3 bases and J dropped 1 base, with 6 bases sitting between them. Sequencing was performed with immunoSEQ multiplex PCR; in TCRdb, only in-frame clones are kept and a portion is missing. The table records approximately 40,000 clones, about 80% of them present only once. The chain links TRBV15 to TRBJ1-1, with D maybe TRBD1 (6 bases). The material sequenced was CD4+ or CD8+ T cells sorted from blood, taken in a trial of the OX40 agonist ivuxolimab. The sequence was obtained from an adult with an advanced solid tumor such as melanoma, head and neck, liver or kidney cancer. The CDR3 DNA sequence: TGTGCCACCAGCAGGACAGGGAACACTGAAGCTTTCTTT. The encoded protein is CATSRTGNTEAFF.